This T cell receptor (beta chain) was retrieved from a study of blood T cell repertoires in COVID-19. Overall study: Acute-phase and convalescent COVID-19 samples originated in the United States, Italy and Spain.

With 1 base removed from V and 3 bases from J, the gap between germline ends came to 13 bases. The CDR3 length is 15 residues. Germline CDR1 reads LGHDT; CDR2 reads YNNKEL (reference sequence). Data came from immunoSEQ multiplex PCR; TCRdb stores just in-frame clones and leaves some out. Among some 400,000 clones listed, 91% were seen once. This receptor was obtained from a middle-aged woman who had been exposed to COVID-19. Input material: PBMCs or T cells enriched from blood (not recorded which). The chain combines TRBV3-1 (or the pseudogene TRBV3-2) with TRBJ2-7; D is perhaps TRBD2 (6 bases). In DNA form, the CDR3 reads TGTGCCAGCAGCCAAGGTAGCGGACTTTACTACGAGCAGTACTTC. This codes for CASSQGSGLYYEQYF.